This TCR beta chain originates from a study of blood T cell repertoires in COVID-19. Across the whole study: The study drew acute and convalescent COVID-19 samples from the United States, Italy and Spain.

This CDR3 comprises 16 residues. V lost 5 bases and J 7 bases, leaving 18 bases between the germline ends. CDR1 is LGHDT and CDR2 is YNNKEL in the germline V gene (reference sequence). Profiled with immunoSEQ multiplex PCR; TCRdb holds only in-frame clones, not every one. The sample lists a few hundred thousand clones, more than 75% seen once, with roughly 3% in the top ten. Sample: peripheral blood. The chain is built from TRBV3-1 (or the pseudogene TRBV3-2) and TRBJ1-6; a possible D gene is TRBD1 (5 bases). The sequence came from a man between 60 and 75 years old with acute or convalescent COVID-19. The CDR3 nucleotides are TGTGCCAGCAGCAAGGGGCGGGGGGTGAGAAATTCACCCCTCCACTTT. It is translated as CASSKGRGVRNSPLHF.